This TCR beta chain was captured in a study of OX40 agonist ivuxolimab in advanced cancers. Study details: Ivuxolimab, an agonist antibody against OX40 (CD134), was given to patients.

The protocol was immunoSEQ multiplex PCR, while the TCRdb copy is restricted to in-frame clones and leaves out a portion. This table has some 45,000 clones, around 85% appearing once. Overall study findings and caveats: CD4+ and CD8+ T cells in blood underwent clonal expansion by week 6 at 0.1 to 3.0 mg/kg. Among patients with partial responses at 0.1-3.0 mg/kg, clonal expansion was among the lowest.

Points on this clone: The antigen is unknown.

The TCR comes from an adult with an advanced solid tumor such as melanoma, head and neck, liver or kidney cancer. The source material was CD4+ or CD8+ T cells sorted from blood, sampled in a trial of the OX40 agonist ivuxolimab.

The CDR3 DNA reads TGTGCCAGCTTTATCGACGTACTCTCTGGAAACACCATATATTTT. This codes for CASFIDVLSGNTIYF. This chain joins TRBV18 and TRBJ1-3, with D unresolved. Germline-derived CDR1 and CDR2 are KGHSH and LQKENI. The CDR3 length is 15 residues. The V and J ends lost 7 bases and 0 bases respectively, with 13 bases between them.